A selection of T cell receptor beta chains follows, all from one sample in a study of technical replicates of blood from several donors. Sequencing used immunoSEQ multiplex PCR; TCRdb keeps in-frame clones, though not all of them. The sample gives tens of thousands of clones, nearly 95% of which show up once; approximately 0.4% is in the top ten. Sequenced material: T cells isolated from PBMCs. The receptor set was obtained from a human donor in good health. Each CDR3 is given with its conserved first and last residue. The D gene is left open where the match is weak. Some rows have no size entry. The others give once, few or many, or a class for an expanded clone.

CDR3 | DNA | J | V | D | size
CASSPGTSGSIFSYEQYF | TGTGCCAGCTCACCCGGGACTAGCGGGAGTATTTTTTCCTACGAGCAGTACTTC | TRBJ2-7 | TRBV18 | TRBD2 | .
CAISAGTPSRSQHF | TGTGCCATCAGTGCAGGGACTCCATCTAGATCCCAGCATTTT | TRBJ1-5 | TRBV10-3 | . | .
CASSISSGHNYGYTF | TGTGCCAGTAGTATAAGTTCGGGACACAACTATGGCTACACCTTC | TRBJ1-2 | TRBV19 | . | .
CASSRTSYEQFF | TGTGCCAGCAGTCGGACTAGCTATGAGCAGTTCTTC | TRBJ2-1 | TRBV11-2 | TRBD2 | .
CAWSKGAGQPQHF | TGTGCCTGGAGTAAGGGGGCAGGTCAGCCCCAGCATTTT | TRBJ1-5 | TRBV30 | TRBD1 | .
CASSEAGSGGRQYF | TGTGCCAGCAGCGAAGCCGGGTCGGGGGGCCGGCAGTACTTC | TRBJ2-7 | TRBV2 | . | .
CASSVGPGTGARETQYF | TGTGCCAGCAGCGTAGGGCCTGGGACTGGGGCCCGAGAGACCCAGTACTTC | TRBJ2-5 | TRBV9 | . | .
CASSQEGLAGGTYEQYF | TGTGCCAGCAGCCAAGAAGGGCTAGCGGGAGGAACCTACGAGCAGTACTTC | TRBJ2-7 | TRBV4-2 | TRBD2 | .
CAISESGNTGELFF | TGTGCCATCAGTGAAAGCGGGAACACCGGGGAGCTGTTTTTT | TRBJ2-2 | TRBV10-3 | . | .
CASSQQGSSNYGYTF | TGTGCCAGCAGCCAACAGGGGAGTTCTAACTATGGCTACACCTTC | TRBJ1-2 | TRBV7-9 | TRBD1 | .
CASSLVGTSADEQFF | TGCGCCAGCAGCTTGGTCGGTACTTCCGCGGATGAGCAGTTCTTC | TRBJ2-1 | TRBV5-1 | . | .
CASSLLSRGMSGANVLTF | TGTGCCAGCAGCTTACTCAGCCGCGGGATGTCTGGGGCCAACGTCCTGACTTTC | TRBJ2-6 | TRBV7-3 | . | .
CASSPPDREGGTEAFF | TGTGCCAGCAGCCCCCCCGACAGGGAAGGGGGCACTGAAGCTTTCTTT | TRBJ1-1 | TRBV7-9 | TRBD1 | .
CASSLSGSPFWYEQYF | TGTGCCAGCAGTTTATCCGGGAGCCCCTTTTGGTACGAGCAGTACTTC | TRBJ2-7 | TRBV27 | . | .
CASSQTSMGLGYTF | TGTGCCAGCAGCCAGACTTCAATGGGACTTGGCTACACCTTC | TRBJ1-2 | TRBV11-2 | . | .
CSVADTQYF | TGCAGCGTTGCTGATACGCAGTATTTT | TRBJ2-3 | TRBV29-1 | . | .
CASSFAPGLAETQYF | TGTGCCAGCAGCTTCGCTCCGGGACTAGCAGAGACCCAGTACTTC | TRBJ2-5 | TRBV7-2 | TRBD2 | once
CASGPANQPQHF | TGTGCCAGCGGGCCAGCAAATCAGCCCCAGCATTTT | TRBJ1-5 | TRBV6-1 | . | .
CASSWDINQPQHF | TGTGCCAGCAGTTGGGACATTAATCAGCCCCAGCATTTT | TRBJ1-5 | TRBV6-5 | . | .
CASSKGEHKRGSTDTQYF | TGTGCCAGCAGCAAAGGAGAACATAAGCGGGGTAGCACAGATACGCAGTATTTT | TRBJ2-3 | TRBV21-1 | . | .
CASSQAPGYEQYF | TGCGCCAGCAGCCAAGCCCCAGGCTACGAGCAGTACTTC | TRBJ2-7 | TRBV4-1 | . | once
CASRSLEGTAWAYEQYF | TGTGCCAGCAGGAGCCTTGAAGGGACAGCCTGGGCCTACGAGCAGTACTTC | TRBJ2-7 | TRBV2 | TRBD1 | .
CASGQGKSWAGNTIYF | TGTGCCAGCGGACAGGGAAAAAGTTGGGCTGGAAACACCATATATTTT | TRBJ1-3 | TRBV9 | TRBD1 | .
CSVDQGPTFTDTQYF | TGCAGCGTTGACCAGGGGCCAACTTTCACAGATACGCAGTATTTT | TRBJ2-3 | TRBV29-1 | . | .
CASSPSRAGQETQYF | TGTGCCAGCAGCCCTTCCCGAGCGGGACAAGAGACCCAGTACTTC | TRBJ2-5 | TRBV4-2 | TRBD2 | .
CASSQIYRDRVEKLFF | TGCGCCAGCAGCCAAATCTATCGGGACAGGGTTGAAAAACTGTTTTTT | TRBJ1-4 | TRBV4-3 | TRBD1 | .
CASSQGQGAGGPPGELFF | TGCGCCAGCAGCCAAGGGCAAGGAGCGGGAGGGCCTCCCGGGGAGCTGTTTTTT | TRBJ2-2 | TRBV4-3 | TRBD2 | .
CASSPSGGGANTGELFF | TGTGCCAGCAGCCCCTCCGGCGGGGGGGCGAACACCGGGGAGCTGTTTTTT | TRBJ2-2 | TRBV7-8 | TRBD2 | .
CASSSDSGELETQYF | TGTGCCAGCAGCTCGGATAGCGGGGAATTAGAGACCCAGTACTTC | TRBJ2-5 | TRBV9 | TRBD2 | .
CASSLRGQGKPQHF | TGTGCCAGCAGCTTAAGGGGACAGGGAAAACCCCAGCATTTT | TRBJ1-5 | TRBV13 | TRBD1 | .
CSVEDWLVDTQYF | TGCAGCGTTGAAGATTGGCTGGTGGATACGCAGTATTTT | TRBJ2-3 | TRBV29-1 | . | .
CASSLPGQGREKLFF | TGTGCCAGCAGCCTCCCTGGACAGGGAAGAGAAAAACTGTTTTTT | TRBJ1-4 | TRBV13 | TRBD1 | .
CASSPAGGYEQYF | TGTGCCAGCTCACCAGCCGGAGGCTACGAGCAGTACTTC | TRBJ2-7 | TRBV18 | . | .
CASSLGATSGNTIYF | TGTGCCAGCAGCTTAGGAGCCACCTCTGGAAACACCATATATTTT | TRBJ1-3 | TRBV7-9 | . | .